This TCR beta chain is from a study of cytomegalovirus exposure and HLA in healthy donors. Whole-study context: Counted in an early data release were approximately 85 million unique TCRs from HLA-typed donors. General study results and limits: In a later analysis, HLA-associated beta chains showed higher expansion and lower generation probabilities than comparable chains. In a later analysis, TCR beta V- and J-gene trimming showed a link to a missense DCLRE1C variant. The study labeled under 200 TCR beta chains cytomegalovirus-associated.

On this clone itself: The antigen is not known.

The germline CDR1 and CDR2 sequences are SNHLY and FYNNEI. The CDR3 is 12 amino acids. Trimming removed 8 bases from V and 3 bases from J, with 8 bases in between. The PCR ran on 60 Vbeta and 13 Jbeta primers. TCRdb's table, derived via immunoSEQ multiplex PCR, lists solely in-frame clones and lacks some. Seen here are some 70,000 clones, about 70% observed once, and the top ten hold around 9.9%. The sequenced sample consisted of PBMCs. This receptor was taken from a woman between 25 and 40 years old in good health and CMV-seronegative. This rearrangement joins TRBV2 to TRBJ1-3; D unclear. The DNA for the CDR3 is TGTGCCAGCCGGGAGTTTGGAAACACCATATATTTT. It specifies CASREFGNTIYF.